This T cell receptor beta chain was recovered during a study of breast tumors, draining lymph nodes, adjacent tissues. Regarding the study as a whole: Tumor and nontumor repertoires were significantly more similar in luminal-like than in basal-like breast cancer. Tumors had less TCR diversity than lymph nodes, more than nontumor tissue.

TCRdb fed the multiplex PCR reads into MiXCR, producing one record per CDR3 protein. The sample holds approximately 47,000 distinct CDR3 sequences, under 30% seen once. Ten or more counts support this clonotype. What it binds is unknown. V shed 5 bases and J 0 bases; nucleotides not matched to a gene: 3. Germline CDR1 MNHNY, CDR2 SVGAGI (reference sequence). The CDR3 covers 16 residues. The gene calls are TRBV6-6 and TRBJ1-6; 8 bases map to TRBD1. The clonotype originates from a female donor with breast cancer. Some clones in this sample may be carry-over from other donors' samples. Sequencing was done on a sample of breast tumor tissue. The CDR3 sequence: CASSRDRSSYNSPLHF. The CDR3 nucleotides are TGTGCCAGCAGTAGGGACAGGAGCTCCTATAATTCACCCCTCCACTTT.